The clone carrying this T cell receptor (beta chain) was detected a few times. The library targeted TCRbeta and was prepared with unique molecular identifiers. TCRdb fed the PCR reads into MiXCR, producing one record per CDR3 protein. The table includes fewer than 1 million distinct CDR3 sequences, roughly 16% detected once. This record belongs to a study of T-cell reconstitution after alpha-beta-depleted transplantation in children. The CDR3 runs 17 residues. The ends were cut back, 4 bases at V and 7 bases at J, with 26 bases in the middle. Germline values: CDR1 SGHDN, CDR2 FVKESK. V gene TRBV14 combines with J gene TRBJ2-7, with a possible D match to TRBD2 (5 bases). The TCR comes from a male patient between 5 and 17 years old who had a stem cell transplant for acute lymphoblastic leukemia, so the T cells may come from the graft donor. The starting material was PBMCs, mostly from graft donor cells, obtained 360 days after TCRalphabeta/CD19-depleted stem cell transplant. The CDR3 sequence: CASSRGSFTTLIREQYF. CDR3 coding DNA: TGTGCCAGCAGCCGTGGGAGCTTCACTACCTTAATACGAGAGCAGTACTTC.